The 5 T cell receptor beta chains below all came from one sample that was sequenced in a study of cytomegalovirus exposure and HLA in healthy donors. The PCR had 60 Vbeta and 13 Jbeta primers. Sequenced by immunoSEQ multiplex PCR; TCRdb stores in-frame clones only, minus some. This table has about 94,000 clones, around two thirds appearing once. Source material: PBMCs. Receptors originate from a man aged 25-45 years in good health and CMV-seronegative.

This chain joins TRBV4-3 and TRBJ2-3; D call uncertain. V shed 3 bases and J shed 4 bases, with 11 bases lying between them. Germline CDR1 is LGHNA and CDR2 is YSLEER. This CDR3 spans 14 amino acids. The chain's CDR3 is CASSQVAVPDTQYF. CDR3 DNA sequence: TGCGCCAGCAGCCAGGTAGCAGTCCCAGATACGCAGTATTTT.

The chain combines TRBV5-1 with TRBJ2-5; the match to TRBD1 covers 10 bases. Germline V lookup: CDR1 SGHRS, CDR2 YFSETQ. Trimming removed 4 bases from V and 4 bases from J; junction bases left unmatched: 10. The CDR3 runs 16 residues. The CDR3 nucleotides are TGCGCCAGCAGCCTGAGACATAGGGACAGGGGAGAGACCCAGTACTTC. It translates to CASSLRHRDRGETQYF.

This clone has only a few counts. The chain employs TRBV9 and TRBJ2-7; D possibly corresponds to TRBD2 (6 bases). CDR3 length: 16 residues. The germline gives CDR1 SGDLS, CDR2 YYNGEE. V was clipped by 0 bases and J by 2 bases, with 15 bases between them. CDR3 nucleotides: TGTGCCAGCAGCGTAGCGGCGGGAACCAATACCTACGAGCAGTACTTC. It specifies CASSVAAGTNTYEQYF.

The chain combines TRBV10-3 with TRBJ2-5; TRBD2 is a possible D gene (6 bases). The DNA end lines up better with TRBJ2-7; the J call may be wrong. Germline values: CDR1 ENHRY, CDR2 SYGVKD. The CDR3 extends over 13 amino acids. The DNA of the CDR3 is TGTGCCATCGCTGCGGGATTGAACTACGAGCAGTACTTC. This sequence encodes CAIAAGLNYEQYF.

CDR3 region: CASSLAGGDNEQFF. The CDR3 nucleotides read TGTGCCAGCAGCTTAGCGGGGGGCGACAATGAGCAGTTCTTC. The chain carries TRBV7-3 and TRBJ2-1, with 8 bases aligning to TRBD2. This CDR3 region has 14 residues. Germline V CDR1 and CDR2: SGHTA, FQGTGA. The V segment lost 2 bases and the J segment 5 bases; nucleotides outside the gene matches: 2.